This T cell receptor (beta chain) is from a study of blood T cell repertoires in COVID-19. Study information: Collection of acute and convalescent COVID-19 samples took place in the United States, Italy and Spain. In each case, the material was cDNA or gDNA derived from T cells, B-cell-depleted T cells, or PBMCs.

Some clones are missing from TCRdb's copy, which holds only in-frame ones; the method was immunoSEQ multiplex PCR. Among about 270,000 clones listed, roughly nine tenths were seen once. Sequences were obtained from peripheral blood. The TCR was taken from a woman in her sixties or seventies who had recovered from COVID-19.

The DNA of the CDR3 is TGCGCCAGCAGCTTCGGGACAGGGGAGACCCAGTACTTC. Its protein product is CASSFGTGETQYF. The rearrangement joins TRBV5-1 to TRBJ2-5; 9 bases are shared with TRBD1. This CDR3 region has 13 residues. V trimming: 2 bases; J trimming: 5 bases; junction bases outside the gene matches: 1. Per the germline V gene, CDR1 is SGHRS and CDR2 is YFSETQ.